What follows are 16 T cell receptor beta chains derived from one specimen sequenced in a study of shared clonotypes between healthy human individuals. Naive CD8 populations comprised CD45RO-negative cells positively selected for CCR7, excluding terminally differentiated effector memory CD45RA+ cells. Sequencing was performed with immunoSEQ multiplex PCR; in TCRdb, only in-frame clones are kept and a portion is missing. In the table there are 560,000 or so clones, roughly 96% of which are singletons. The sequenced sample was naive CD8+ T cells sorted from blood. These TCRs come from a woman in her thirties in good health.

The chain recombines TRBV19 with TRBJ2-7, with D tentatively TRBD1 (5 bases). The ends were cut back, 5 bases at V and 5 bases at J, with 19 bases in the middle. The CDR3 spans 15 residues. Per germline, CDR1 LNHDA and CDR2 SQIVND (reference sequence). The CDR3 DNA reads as TGTGCCAGTAGTGCTGGGAAGGCAGGGCCCCACGAGCAGTACTTC. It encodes CASSAGKAGPHEQYF.

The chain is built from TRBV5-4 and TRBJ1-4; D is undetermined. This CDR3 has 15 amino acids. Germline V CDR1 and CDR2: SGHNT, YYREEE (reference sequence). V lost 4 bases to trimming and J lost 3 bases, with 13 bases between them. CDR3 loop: CASSEERGANEKLFF. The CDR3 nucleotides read TGTGCCAGCAGCGAAGAACGAGGAGCTAATGAAAAACTGTTTTTT.

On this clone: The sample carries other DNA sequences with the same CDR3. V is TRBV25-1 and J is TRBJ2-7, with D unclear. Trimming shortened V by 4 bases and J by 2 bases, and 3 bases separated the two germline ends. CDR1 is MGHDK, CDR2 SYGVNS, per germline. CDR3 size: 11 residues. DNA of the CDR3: TGTGCCAGCAGTGTGACCTACGAGCAGTACTTC. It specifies CASSVTYEQYF.

The CDR3 nucleotides read TGCAGCGTTGTAGGCGGGAGGAGTCCGTTCTTC. Translation: CSVVGGRSPFF. J is TRBJ2-1 and V is TRBV29-1; 8 bases fit TRBD2. The CDR3 extends over 11 amino acids. Trimming took 4 bases from V and 15 from J; bases not matched to a gene: 8. CDR1 SQVTM and CDR2 ANQGSEA come from the germline V gene.

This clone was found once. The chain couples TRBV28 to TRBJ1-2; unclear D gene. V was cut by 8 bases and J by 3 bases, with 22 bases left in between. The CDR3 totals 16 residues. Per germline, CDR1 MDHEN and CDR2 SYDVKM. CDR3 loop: CASALPRVGNYYGYTF. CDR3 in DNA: TGTGCCAGCGCATTGCCGAGGGTCGGAAACTACTATGGCTACACCTTC.

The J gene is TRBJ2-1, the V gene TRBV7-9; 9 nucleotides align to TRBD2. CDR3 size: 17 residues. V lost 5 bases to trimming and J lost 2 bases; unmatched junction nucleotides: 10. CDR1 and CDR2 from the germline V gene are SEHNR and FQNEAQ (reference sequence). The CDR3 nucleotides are TGTGCCAGCAGCCTAAACAAAGGCGGGAGGGCCTACAATGAGCAGTTCTTC. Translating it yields CASSLNKGGRAYNEQFF. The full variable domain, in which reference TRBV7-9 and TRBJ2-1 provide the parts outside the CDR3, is DTGVSQNPRHKITKRGQNVTFRCDPISEHNRLYWYRQTLGQGPEFLTYFQNEAQLEKSRLLSDRFSAERPKGSFSTLEIQRTEQGDSAMYLCASSLNKGGRAYNEQFFGPGTRLTVL.

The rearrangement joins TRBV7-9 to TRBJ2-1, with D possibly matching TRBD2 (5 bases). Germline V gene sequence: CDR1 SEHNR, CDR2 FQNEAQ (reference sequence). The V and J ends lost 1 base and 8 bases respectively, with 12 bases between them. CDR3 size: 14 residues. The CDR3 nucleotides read TGTGCCAGCAGCTTAGTTCTAGCCGTCCATGAGCAGTTCTTC. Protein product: CASSLVLAVHEQFF.

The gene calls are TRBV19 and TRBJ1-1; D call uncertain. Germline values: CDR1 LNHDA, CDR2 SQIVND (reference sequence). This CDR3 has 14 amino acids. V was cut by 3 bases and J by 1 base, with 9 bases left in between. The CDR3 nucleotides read TGTGCCAGTAGTATCGGTGTCCAGAACACTGAAGCTTTCTTT. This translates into CASSIGVQNTEAFF.

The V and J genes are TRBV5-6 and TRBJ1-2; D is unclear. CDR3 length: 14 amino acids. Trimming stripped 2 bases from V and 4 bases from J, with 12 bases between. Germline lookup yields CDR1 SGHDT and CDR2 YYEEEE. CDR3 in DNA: TGTGCCAGCAGCTTAACAGCTTTAGGCTATGGCTACACCTTC. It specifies CASSLTALGYGYTF. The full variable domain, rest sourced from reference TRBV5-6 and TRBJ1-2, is DAGVTQSPTHLIKTRGQQVTLRCSPKSGHDTVSWYQQALGQGPQFIFQYYEEEERQRGNFPDRFSGHQFPNYSSELNVNALLLGDSALYLCASSLTALGYGYTFGSGTRLTVV.

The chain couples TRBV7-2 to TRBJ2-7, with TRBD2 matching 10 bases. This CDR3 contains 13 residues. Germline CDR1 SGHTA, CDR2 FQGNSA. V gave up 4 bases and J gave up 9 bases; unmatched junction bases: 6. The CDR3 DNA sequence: TGTGCCAGCAGCTCAGGACTAGCGGTGGCGCAGTACTTC. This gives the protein CASSSGLAVAQYF. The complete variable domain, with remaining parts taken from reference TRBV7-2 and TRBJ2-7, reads GAGVSQSPSNKVTEKGKDVELRCDPISGHTALYWYRQSLGQGLEFLIYFQGNSAPDKSGLPSDRFSAERTGGSVSTLTIQRTQQEDSAVYLCASSSGLAVAQYFGPGTRLTVT.

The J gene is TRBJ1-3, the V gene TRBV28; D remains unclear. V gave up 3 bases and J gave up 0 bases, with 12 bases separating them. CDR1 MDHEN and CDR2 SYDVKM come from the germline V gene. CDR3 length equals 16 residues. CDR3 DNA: TGTGCCAGCAGTTTGGTCCGACGGATCTCTGGAAACACCATATATTTT. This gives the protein CASSLVRRISGNTIYF.

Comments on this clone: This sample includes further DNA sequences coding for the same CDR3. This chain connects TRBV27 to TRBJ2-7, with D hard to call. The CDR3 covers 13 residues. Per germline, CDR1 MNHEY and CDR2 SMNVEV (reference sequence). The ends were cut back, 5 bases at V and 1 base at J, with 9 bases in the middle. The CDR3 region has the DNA TGTGCCAGCAGTCCGGGTACGTCCTACGAGCAGTACTTC. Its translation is CASSPGTSYEQYF.

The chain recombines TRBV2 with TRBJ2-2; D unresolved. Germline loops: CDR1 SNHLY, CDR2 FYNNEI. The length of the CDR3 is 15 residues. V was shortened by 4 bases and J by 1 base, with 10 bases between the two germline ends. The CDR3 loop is CASSVPRENTGELFF. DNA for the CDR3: TGTGCCAGCAGTGTTCCTAGGGAGAACACCGGGGAGCTGTTTTTT.

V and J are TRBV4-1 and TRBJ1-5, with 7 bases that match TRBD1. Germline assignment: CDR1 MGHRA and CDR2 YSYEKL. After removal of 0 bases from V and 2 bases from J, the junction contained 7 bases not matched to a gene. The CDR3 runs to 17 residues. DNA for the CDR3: TGCGCCAGCAGCCAAGAAGGCGGGACAGATGGCAATCAGCCCCAGCATTTT. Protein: CASSQEGGTDGNQPQHF.

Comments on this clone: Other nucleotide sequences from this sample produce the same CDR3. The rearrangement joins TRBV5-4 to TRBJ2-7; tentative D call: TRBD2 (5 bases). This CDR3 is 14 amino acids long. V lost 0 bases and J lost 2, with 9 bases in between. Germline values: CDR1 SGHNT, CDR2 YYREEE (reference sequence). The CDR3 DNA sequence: TGTGCCAGCAGCTTGGGAGGGTCCCCCTACGAGCAGTACTTC. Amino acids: CASSLGGSPYEQYF.

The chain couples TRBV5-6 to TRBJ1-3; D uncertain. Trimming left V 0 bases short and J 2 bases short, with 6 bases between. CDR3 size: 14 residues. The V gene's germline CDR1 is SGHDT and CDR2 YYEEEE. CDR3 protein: CASSLGGTGNTIYF. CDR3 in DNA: TGTGCCAGCAGCTTGGGAGGAACTGGAAACACCATATATTTT.